This T cell receptor (beta chain) originates from a study of cytomegalovirus exposure and HLA in healthy donors (dated by TCRdb to 2016 to 2017). Regarding the research as a whole: In an earlier analysis of some 550 of the donors, 250 to 350 Gb of sequence data and 90 million to 130 million unique TCR beta sequences from 180 million or so T cells were reported. In an earlier analysis of 500 to 650 of the donors, high-throughput TCR beta sequencing was used to judge whether each TCR beta V gene segment behaved as functional or pseudogenic. A later analysis re-examined previously published TCR beta repertoires from 610 or so donors and added high-resolution HLA genotyping to investigate patterns of TCR occurrence. The study used immunosequencing to profile the T cell repertoires of 670 or so subjects and linked those repertoires to cytomegalovirus serostatus. Along with the roughly 710-subject first cohort, a separate validation cohort of roughly 110 different subjects was used. Typing coverage differed by locus: A, B, C, DRB1 and DQB1 were typed in roughly 620-640 donors, DQA1 in approximately 520, DPA1 in some 570, and DPB1 in 400 to 490. Both class I and class II loci were covered by HLA typing, at four-digit resolution. To predict cytomegalovirus infection status, the study combined high-throughput TCR immunosequencing, statistical association of individual TCRs with disease status, and machine learning. In a later genetic analysis, genome-wide SNP genotypes for about three fifths of the 666 donors were used, and that subset was treated as a discovery cohort. Every discovery cohort repertoire had been produced on one sequencing platform. Among 398 genotyped donors of the cohort, an average of approximately 230,000 unique TCR beta nucleotide sequences were sequenced per donor, 15% to 20% of them non-productive. Donor age, sex, ethnicity and CMV serostatus were compiled together with the repertoire data. The study aimed to test whether cataloging public T cell receptors could reveal signatures of past pathogen exposure. An early release covering over 500 HLA-typed donors comprised approximately 290 gigabases of sequencing data and about 90 million unique TCR sequences. The genetic ancestry cluster associated with self-reported Caucasian donors included 81% of the 300 to 400 genotyped donors. Roughly five DR-DQ haplotypes were treated as single units for association and clustering because of strong linkage in the cohort. Rather than drawing on any new phenotypic data, the later analysis identified candidate immune exposures from TCR beta sequences and the way those sequences occurred across donors. Broad study findings and their caveats: A later analysis found that TCR association rates varied across HLA loci, with DRB1 alleles showing the most associated TCRs and HLA-C alleles the fewest. Across donors, most TCR sequences were observed very rarely, whereas some public TCRs were present in many individuals. This cohort had only TCR beta chains sequenced, and the lack of alpha or paired-chain data limited which features could be detected. According to a later genetic analysis, donors in an Asian-associated ancestry cluster had fewer N-insertions in productive TCRs than the approximately 700-donor mean. A cluster of highly shared sequence variants was judged likely to represent a technical artifact of the sequencing pipeline. Correlated functional status among segregating V segments might reflect linkage disequilibrium, but an unknown experimental factor could not be ruled out. The 87-base-pair reads could not distinguish some IMGT-functional V segments, including TRBV6-2 and TRBV6-3, so those segments were excluded. At a false discovery rate of 0.05, a later analysis linked some 18,000 TCR beta sequences to specific HLA alleles. It was suggested by the authors that the approach could potentially be generalized to other disease states and immunological phenotypes. A further reported finding was that TCR beta sequences accurately predicted the HLA-A and HLA-B alleles for most subjects in the first cohort. Because HLA typing was missing for some donors at each locus, association tests included only the typed subset. When HLA alleles, especially DR and DQ, strongly co-occurred, attributing TCR associations to individual alleles was difficult. Three of the identified cytomegalovirus-associated TCR beta chains were confirmed in vitro to be specific for cytomegalovirus antigens. Several of the top co-occurrence clusters appeared to be linked to parvovirus B19, influenza, CMV and Epstein-Barr virus, according to a later analysis. In a later genetic analysis, a missense DCLRE1C variant was associated with V-gene and J-gene trimming of TCR beta chains, and the association was replicated in an independent cohort. The classifier was reported to diagnose cytomegalovirus status with high specificity and sensitivity in both the original cohort and the validation cohort. A later analysis found that HLA-associated TCR beta chains were more clonally expanded and had lower generation probabilities than equally common non-associated chains. Broadly in line with IMGT annotations, most TCR beta V segments showed up in productive rearrangements about 90% or about 30% of the time in an earlier analysis of approximately 600 of the donors. CMV serostatus was the only immune exposure information available for the cohort. According to a later analysis, most CMV-associated TCR beta chains appeared to be HLA-restricted, and the HLA associations seemed to be driven largely by CMV exposure. The presence/absence analyses assumed that sequencing depth was roughly uniform across donors, and that assumption may not be true. The study listed 170 or so TCR beta chains as associated with cytomegalovirus. Because counts were too low, around 17 rarely observed V segments, including chromosome 9 orphons, were left out of the earlier analysis of 587 of the donors.

In total, more than 500 healthy bone marrow donors made up the cohort. All cohort members were sampled while nominally healthy, although unrecorded immune exposures were likely present. The donor tested CMV seronegative and was one of the 352 seronegative cohort members. A peripheral blood sample was collected from each donor, and TCR beta sequencing was performed on peripheral blood mononuclear cells. Genomic DNA was extracted from the blood cell samples with the Qiagen DNeasy Blood Extraction Kit. About this clone itself: Its antigen remains unidentified. Base qualities are missing; no much larger clone stands one base away.

Libraries were prepared through the immunoSEQ multiplex PCR assay. For the multiplex PCR, a mixture combining 60 forward primers for TCR Vbeta segments and 13 reverse primers for TCR Jbeta segments was used. Amplification of the CDR3 region of rearranged TCR beta genes was performed with a multiplex PCR assay on genomic DNA. The amplified TCR beta libraries were sequenced on the Illumina HiSeq System as 87-base-pair reads. Per the source publication's procedure: Across the 700 or so repertoires, a later analysis counted tens of millions of unique TCR beta chains, around 11 million of which were shared by at least two donors. A nearest-neighbor algorithm error-corrected the raw reads and collapsed the reads into unique sequences, merging closely related sequences to remove PCR and sequencing errors. To assign V, D and J gene segments, CDR3 sequences were aligned to IMGT reference sequences. For a sequence to be retained, a match of at least six nucleotides was required to both a V gene segment and a J gene segment. Rearrangements were classified as productive when the CDR3 lacked stop codons and remained in frame with V and J, and all other rearrangements were classified as non-productive. Following IMGT convention, CDR3 was defined as the stretch from the second conserved V-encoded cysteine up to the conserved J-encoded phenylalanine. Sequences without an unambiguous match to a single V gene segment were excluded from the earlier analysis of about 640 of the donors. In an earlier analysis of several hundred of the donors, a V segment was called functional when productive rearrangements were above 56.7%, and segregating when the standard deviation between donors exceeded 5%. A statistical classification framework was developed to diagnose cytomegalovirus status using the catalog of TCR beta chain sequences. In a later analysis, V and J genes were assigned by comparing TCR nucleotide sequences against IMGT/GENE-DB human TR gene sequences. Using the TCRdist pipeline, a later analysis assigned CDR3 sequences along with most-parsimonious VDJ recombination scenarios. A later analysis defined each TCR beta chain by its CDR3 amino acid sequence plus V-gene family, and excluded reads lacking a unique V-gene family. As a way to deal with suspected cross-contamination and a sequencing artifact, a later analysis dropped nearly 600 nucleotide sequences that were highly shared and had low generation probability. In a later analysis, a clonal expansion index was calculated for each public chain from normalized within-repertoire ranks of inferred template counts. In a later analysis, generation probabilities were computed with a VDJ recombination model fitted to out-of-frame rearrangements, and the resulting probabilities were checked against IGoR. In a later analysis, hypergeometric tests were used to score TCR-TCR, TCR-HLA and TCR-CMV co-occurrence, with a repertoire-size bias correction applied to TCR pairs. To estimate false discovery rates, a later analysis permuted the HLA or CMV assignments 20 times. In a later analysis, co-occurring TCRs were grouped using DBSCAN, and TCRdist sequence similarity was added for clustering within HLA-allele-positive subsets. Co-occurrence clustering excluded repertoires with fewer than 30,000 or more than 120,000 public chains, plus five with anomalous nucleotide sharing. The immuneACCESS repertoire file appears here via TCRdb, limited to in-frame rearrangements. These files lack a portion of the clones; in checked studies, under half of the deficit traces to unresolved V genes, and the cause of the others is not known. V, J and clone size derive from that table, while D and trimming were established from the DNA sequence. In all, the sample holds roughly 120,000 clones, and just under 80% of those were seen once. Clones ranked in the top ten supply 5% to 6.5% of the sample.

The CDR1 and CDR2 encoded by the germline V gene are SQVTM and ANQGSEA. The CDR3, cysteine through phenylalanine, is 13 amino acids long. The DNA shown is the 39-base CDR3, in frame from base 1. Trimming removed 3 bases from V and 9 bases from J, leaving 15 bases between the germline ends. This TCR derives from a man aged 25-45 years in good health and CMV-seronegative. What was sequenced was PBMCs. The sequence links TRBV29-1 to TRBJ2-1, with a tentative D gene TRBD2 over 6 matching bases. CDR3 loop: CSVEFIREAEQFF. The DNA is TGCAGCGTTGAGTTCATAAGGGAGGCTGAGCAGTTCTTC.